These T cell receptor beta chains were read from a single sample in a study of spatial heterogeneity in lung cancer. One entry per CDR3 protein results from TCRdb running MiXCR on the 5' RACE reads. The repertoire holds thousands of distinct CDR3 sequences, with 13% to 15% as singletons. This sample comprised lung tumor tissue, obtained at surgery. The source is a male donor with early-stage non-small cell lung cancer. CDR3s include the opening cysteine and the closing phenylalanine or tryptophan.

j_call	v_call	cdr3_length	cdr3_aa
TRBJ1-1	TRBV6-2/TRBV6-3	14	CASSDLQGIAEAFF
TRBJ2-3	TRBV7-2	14	CASSWDGGPDTQYF
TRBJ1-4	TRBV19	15	CASSTDRGWNEKLFF
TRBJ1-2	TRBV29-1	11	CSVDIGSLYTF
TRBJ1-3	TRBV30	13	CAWSIGGGNTIYF
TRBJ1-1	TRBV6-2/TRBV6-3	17	CASRPDGGLRMNTEAFF
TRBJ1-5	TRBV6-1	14	CASSVGYSNQPQHF
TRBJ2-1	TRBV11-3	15	CASSLIGGSYGEQFF
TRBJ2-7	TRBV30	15	CAWSEGTVDPYEQYF
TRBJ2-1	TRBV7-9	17	CASSVGIRSLAGNEQFF
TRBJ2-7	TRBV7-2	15	CASSLALAGGHEQYF
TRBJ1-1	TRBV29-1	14	CSVDQGQSNTEAFF
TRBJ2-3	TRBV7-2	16	CASSLSMAGVTDTQYF
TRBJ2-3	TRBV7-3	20	CASSHRGGLDAAMATDTQYF
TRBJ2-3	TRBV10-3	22	CAISERLFSAGVAGAQRDTQYF
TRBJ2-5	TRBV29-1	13	CSAGGGLQETQYF
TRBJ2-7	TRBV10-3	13	CAIGTSGSYEQYF
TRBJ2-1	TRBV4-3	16	CASSQDSGIRYNEQFF